This TCR beta chain was sequenced during a study of blood T cell repertoires in COVID-19. Across the whole study: PBMCs, B-cell-depleted T cells, or T cells provided the cDNA or gDNA that made up the material.

The CDR3 consists of 13 residues. V lost 9 bases, J lost 6 bases, and 1 base stayed unmatched. Germline lookup yields CDR1 KGHDR and CDR2 SFDVKD. The method was immunoSEQ multiplex PCR; TCRdb's version includes in-frame clones alone and lacks a portion of them. Of 150,000 to 200,000 clones listed, around 89% are singletons. Sequenced material: peripheral blood. The sequence derives from a man aged 60-69 years with acute or convalescent COVID-19. This rearrangement joins TRBV24-1 to TRBJ2-1; 13 bases align to TRBD2. The CDR3 DNA sequence: TGTGCCACCGGACTAGCGGGAGTCAATGAGCAGTTCTTC. Its protein product is CATGLAGVNEQFF.